A selection of T cell receptor beta chains follows, all from one sample in a study of blood T cell repertoires in COVID-19. Assay: immunoSEQ multiplex PCR; the TCRdb copy retains only in-frame clones and omits some. Of 90,000 to 120,000 clones in the sample, around 90% were seen once. The sequencing sample was made of peripheral blood. The receptors stem from a woman aged 25-40 years with acute or convalescent COVID-19. Each CDR3 is given with its conserved first and last residue. The order of the fields is J gene, D gene, clone size, V gene, CDR3 protein, CDR3 DNA. A D gene is named only where the DNA matches it firmly. The size field is filled for only some rows; it gives once, few, many or a size class.

TRBJ1-1	TRBD1	NA	TRBV2	CASAQGGGFTEAFF	TGTGCCAGCGCCCAGGGGGGTGGTTTCACTGAAGCTTTCTTT
TRBJ2-7	NA	NA	TRBV7-3	CASSSIPRGEQYF	TGTGCCAGCAGCTCCATACCCCGGGGCGAGCAGTACTTC
TRBJ1-2	NA	NA	TRBV27	CAARGGVDYGYTF	TGTGCCGCAAGGGGGGGCGTTGACTATGGCTACACCTTC
TRBJ1-3	TRBD1	once	TRBV2	CASREGDRGGNTIYF	TGTGCCAGCAGGGAAGGGGACAGGGGAGGAAACACCATATATTTT
TRBJ1-3	NA	NA	TRBV3-1/TRBV3-2	CASSQGQGSGNTIYF	TGTGCCAGCAGCCAAGGTCAGGGCTCTGGAAACACCATATATTTT
TRBJ1-1	NA	few	TRBV28	CASSFSPWRNTEAFF	TGTGCCAGCAGCTTCTCCCCTTGGAGGAACACTGAAGCTTTCTTT
TRBJ1-2	TRBD1	NA	TRBV30	CAWGEQGGGGYTF	TGTGCCTGGGGAGAACAGGGGGGCGGGGGCTACACCTTC
TRBJ2-3	NA	NA	TRBV4-2	CASSQDPQAGTQYF	TGTGCCAGCAGCCAAGACCCCCAGGCCGGTACGCAGTATTTT
TRBJ2-1	TRBD2	NA	TRBV7-6	CASSPLGGSGSNEQFF	TGTGCCAGCAGCCCCCTAGGAGGTAGCGGGAGTAATGAGCAGTTCTTC
TRBJ2-2	TRBD2	NA	TRBV6-6	CASRGTSGRAGELFF	TGTGCCAGCCGAGGGACTAGCGGGAGGGCCGGGGAGCTGTTTTTT